This entry lists 10 T cell receptor beta chains sequenced from one sample in a study of T cells in Graves' hyperthyroidism and ophthalmopathy. RNA transcripts were the template for amplifying TCR beta CDR3 regions. During a first-round RT-PCR of the TCR CDR3, the HTBI primer set was used. TCRdb reanalysed the multiplex PCR reads using MiXCR and keeps one entry per CDR3 protein. The table includes a few hundred thousand distinct CDR3 sequences, 15% to 18% detected once. The material sequenced was blood. These receptors were collected from a woman between 25 and 40 years old with Graves' hyperthyroidism.

This clonotype has only a few counts. V and J are TRBV4-3 and TRBJ2-1, with a possible D match to TRBD1 (6 bases). The CDR3 is 16 amino acids. Germline lookup yields CDR1 LGHNA and CDR2 YSLEER. Trimming cost V 1 base and J 6 bases, with 16 bases left between them. The CDR3 nucleotides are TGCGCCAGCAGCCAAGTTTTGACAGGAAAACTCAATGAGCAGTTCTTC. Translating it yields CASSQVLTGKLNEQFF.

The rearrangement uses TRBV7-3 and TRBJ2-3; TRBD2 matches at 9 bases. Germline CDR1 is SGHTA and CDR2 is FQGTGA. The V and J ends lost 1 base and 3 bases, in that order; junction bases with no gene match: 11. The CDR3 length is 18 residues. CDR3 sequence (DNA): TGTGCCAGCAGCTTAAATCCTTGGGCGGGAGGGAGAACAGATACGCAGTATTTT. This translates into CASSLNPWAGGRTDTQYF.

This clonotype was seen ten or more times. CDR3 nucleotides: TGTGCCAGCAGTTCGCCAGCAGGGGAAAATTCACCCCTCCACTTT. This sequence encodes CASSSPAGENSPLHF. The gene calls are TRBV28 and TRBJ1-6, with D perhaps TRBD1 (6 bases). This CDR3 spans 15 amino acids. Germline CDR1 and CDR2: MDHEN and SYDVKM. Deletions cut 4 bases from V and 7 bases from J, with 14 bases between. The full variable domain, completed using reference TRBV28 and TRBJ1-6, is DVKVTQSSRYLVKRTGEKVFLECVQDMDHENMFWYRQDPGLGLRLIYFSYDVKMKEKGDIPEGYSVSREKKERFSLILESASTNQTSMYLCASSSPAGENSPLHFGNGTRLTVT.

This clonotype was recorded at least ten times. The chain links TRBV7-3 to TRBJ2-1; 7 bases line up with TRBD2. The CDR3 loop spans 16 amino acids. Germline CDR1 reads SGHTA; CDR2 reads FQGTGA. Unmatched junction bases numbered 10, after V lost 6 bases and J lost 2 bases. The CDR3, as DNA: TGTGCCAGCAGTACAGACGCGGGAGCGGCCTACAATGAGCAGTTCTTC. It translates to CASSTDAGAAYNEQFF. The full variable domain, its missing parts supplied by reference TRBV7-3 and TRBJ2-1, is GAGVSQTPSNKVTEKGKYVELRCDPISGHTALYWYRQSLGQGPEFLIYFQGTGAADDSGLPNDRFFAVRPEGSVSTLKIQRTERGDSAVYLCASSTDAGAAYNEQFFGPGTRLTVL.

This clonotype was detected many times. The rearrangement uses TRBV27 and TRBJ1-1; D remains ambiguous. V was pared by 4 bases and J by 4 bases, with 10 bases between. Germline CDR1 is MNHEY and CDR2 is SMNVEV (reference sequence). There are 13 residues in the CDR3. The CDR3 nucleotides read TGTGCCAGCAGTTCTCTTAGCGGCACTGAAGCTTTCTTT. Residues: CASSSLSGTEAFF.

For this clonotype: This may come from a read error, since a much larger clone is one base off. The chain recombines TRBV18 with TRBJ2-5; the D gene could be TRBD1 or TRBD2 (5 bases each). CDR1 and CDR2 (germline): KGHSH, LQKENI. This CDR3 comprises 12 residues. The CDR3, as DNA: TGTGCCTGCTCCCGGGGCGCGGAGACCCAGTACTTC. Translation: CACSRGAETQYF.

This clonotype was counted many times. The V gene is TRBV2, the J gene TRBJ2-1, with D maybe TRBD1 (5 bases). This CDR3 contains 12 residues. The V gene lost 5 bases and the J gene lost 8 bases, with 10 bases spanning the gap. Germline CDR1 SNHLY, CDR2 FYNNEI. CDR3 DNA: TGTGCCAGCAGTAATCAGGGATATGAGCAGTTCTTC. Translating it yields CASSNQGYEQFF.

V usage is TRBV24-1 and J usage is TRBJ1-3; TRBD1 might be the D (5 bases). CDR1 and CDR2 from the germline V gene are KGHDR and SFDVKD. The CDR3 spans 19 residues. V lost 7 bases and J 2 bases, leaving 26 bases between the germline ends. CDR3 amino acids: CATRRRGTALGYAGNTIYF. The CDR3 coding sequence is TGTGCCACCAGACGAAGAGGGACGGCTTTAGGGTACGCTGGAAACACCATATATTTT.

This clonotype has a handful of counts. This chain uses TRBV27 with TRBJ2-1; 10 nucleotides align to TRBD2. Losses at the gene ends were 8 bases for V and 5 bases for J; bases not matched to a gene: 6. The CDR3 has 14 amino acids. In germline, CDR1 is MNHEY, CDR2 SMNVEV (reference sequence). The CDR3 coding sequence is TGTGCCAGCTGCGGAGCGGGAGGGAACAATGAGCAGTTCTTC. Translating gives CASCGAGGNNEQFF.

This clonotype was recorded many times. The V and J genes are TRBV12-3 or TRBV12-4 and TRBJ1-1; D is unclear. CDR3 length: 13 amino acids. V was shortened by 5 bases and J by 2 bases, with 9 bases between the two germline ends. CDR3 DNA: TGTGCCAGCAGTCCCGCGGTCAACACTGAAGCTTTCTTT. It codes for CASSPAVNTEAFF.